Listed below are T cell receptor beta chains from one sample, sequenced in a study of OX40 agonist ivuxolimab in advanced cancers. The table came from immunoSEQ multiplex PCR; TCRdb's copy has only in-frame clones and leaves some out. The data contain roughly 92,000 clones, approximately 90% of them singletons. This sample comprised CD4+ or CD8+ T cells sorted from blood, obtained in a trial of the OX40 agonist ivuxolimab. The receptors were sampled from an adult with an advanced solid tumor such as melanoma, head and neck, liver or kidney cancer. Each CDR3 is given with its conserved first and last residue. Fields, in order: clone size, D gene, J gene, V gene, CDR3 DNA, CDR3 protein. A D gene is named only where the DNA matches it firmly. Size values are once, few and many counts, or a class for expanded clones, and some rows have none.

-	TRBD1	TRBJ1-3	TRBV5-4	TGTGCCAGCAGCTTGGGAACGGGACAGGGAAGATTCTGGGCGGGACACCATATATTT	CASSLGTGQGRFWAGHHIF
once	-	TRBJ2-3	TRBV4-1	TGCGCCAGCAGCCCGACTATCAGCACAGATACGCAGTATTTT	CASSPTISTDTQYF
-	TRBD1	TRBJ2-3	TRBV9	TGTGCCAGCAGCGTTTCCGGACAGGGGCGGGATACGCAGTATTTT	CASSVSGQGRDTQYF
-	TRBD1	TRBJ2-7	TRBV6-5	TGTGCCAGCAGTTACGCAGGGACAGGGTCCTACGAGCAGTACTTC	CASSYAGTGSYEQYF
-	TRBD2	TRBJ2-1	TRBV5-4	TGTGCCAGCAGCCGGCCGGGACTAGCGGGCCCGGGGGGCCACAATGAGCAGTTCTTC	CASSRPGLAGPGGHNEQFF
-	TRBD2	TRBJ2-1	TRBV28	TGTGCCAGCAGTAGCCCCACAGGCAGAATAGCGGGACCTGTTCAACTTAACAATGAGCAGTTCTTC	CASSSPTGRIAGPVQLNNEQFF
-	TRBD2	TRBJ2-5	TRBV30	TGTGCCTGGAGCCAACCGGGACGACCGGGACTAGCGGGACCGCGGGAGACCCAGTACTTC	CAWSQPGRPGLAGPRETQYF
-	-	TRBJ2-2	TRBV2	TGTGCCAGCAGTGAAATAGCTCCGAACACCGGGGAGCTGTTTTTT	CASSEIAPNTGELFF
-	-	TRBJ1-5	TRBV6-1	TGTGCCAGCAGTGGAGCAAGGCAGTATAGCAATCAGCCCCAGCATTTT	CASSGARQYSNQPQHF
-	-	TRBJ1-1	TRBV11-2	TGTGCCAGCAGCTCATTGAGCCTACGGAGGGCGAACACTGAAGCTTTCTTT	CASSSLSLRRANTEAFF